These T cell receptor beta chains were read from a single sample in a study of blood T cell repertoires in COVID-19. The table came from immunoSEQ multiplex PCR; TCRdb's copy has only in-frame clones and leaves some out. The sample records fewer than 150,000 clones, over 70% being singletons. Sequencing used PBMCs or T cells enriched from blood (not recorded which). Receptors were obtained from a man in his forties or fifties in a cohort exposed to, infected with or recovered from COVID-19 (not recorded which). Both conserved end residues are part of each CDR3. The D gene is left open where the match is weak. Only part of the rows carry a size: once, few, many, or a class if the clone is expanded.

abundance: NA; v_gene: TRBV4-3; j_gene: TRBJ2-3; d_gene: NA; len: 14; CDR3nt: TGCGCCAGCAGCCAAGACGGGGATACAGATACGCAGTATTTT; CDR3aa: CASSQDGDTDTQYF
abundance: NA; v_gene: TRBV18; j_gene: TRBJ2-5; d_gene: NA; len: 15; CDR3nt: TGTGCCAGCTCACCACCGGTGGGCGCGGGGGAGACCCAGTACTTC; CDR3aa: CASSPPVGAGETQYF
abundance: NA; v_gene: TRBV10-1; j_gene: TRBJ1-2; d_gene: TRBD1; len: 14; CDR3nt: TGCGCCAGCAGGGTTGGGACAGGACCATATGGCTACACCTTC; CDR3aa: CASRVGTGPYGYTF
abundance: NA; v_gene: TRBV3-1/TRBV3-2; j_gene: TRBJ1-3; d_gene: TRBD1; len: 14; CDR3nt: TGTGCCAGCACCCTACAGGGGGGTGGAAACACCATATATTTT; CDR3aa: CASTLQGGGNTIYF
abundance: NA; v_gene: TRBV2; j_gene: TRBJ2-2; d_gene: TRBD1; len: 15; CDR3nt: TGTGCCAGCAGTGTGCGACAGGGGGCTGCCGGGGAGCTGTTTTTT; CDR3aa: CASSVRQGAAGELFF
abundance: NA; v_gene: TRBV24-1; j_gene: TRBJ2-7; d_gene: TRBD1; len: 14; CDR3nt: TGTGCCACCAGCCCGGGACAGGGGGCGGAAGAGCAGTACTTC; CDR3aa: CATSPGQGAEEQYF
abundance: few; v_gene: TRBV5-1; j_gene: TRBJ2-7; d_gene: TRBD1; len: 14; CDR3nt: TGCGCCAGCAGCTCGCCGGGACAGGGATACGAGCAGTACTTC; CDR3aa: CASSSPGQGYEQYF
abundance: NA; v_gene: TRBV24-1; j_gene: TRBJ1-1; d_gene: NA; len: 13; CDR3nt: TGTGCCACCAGTGATTCGCCACAGGCTGAAGCTTTCTTT; CDR3aa: CATSDSPQAEAFF
abundance: NA; v_gene: TRBV18; j_gene: TRBJ2-5; d_gene: TRBD1; len: 13; CDR3nt: TGTGCCAGCTCGACAGGGAAAACGGAGACCCAGTACTTC; CDR3aa: CASSTGKTETQYF
abundance: NA; v_gene: TRBV6-5; j_gene: TRBJ1-1; d_gene: TRBD1; len: 16; CDR3nt: TGTGCCAGCAGTTATCGGTCAGGGGGCGGGAACACTGAAGCTTTCTTT; CDR3aa: CASSYRSGGGNTEAFF
abundance: NA; v_gene: TRBV19; j_gene: TRBJ2-7; d_gene: TRBD1; len: 15; CDR3nt: TGTGCCAGTAGTATCGAGGGGGACAGGTCCTACGAGCAGTACTTC; CDR3aa: CASSIEGDRSYEQYF
abundance: medium-sized; v_gene: TRBV7-9; j_gene: TRBJ2-7; d_gene: TRBD2; len: 15; CDR3nt: TGTGCCAGCAGCCCGACTAGCGGGAGGAGTAACGAGCAGTACTTC; CDR3aa: CASSPTSGRSNEQYF
abundance: NA; v_gene: TRBV29-1; j_gene: TRBJ1-1; d_gene: NA; len: 11; CDR3nt: TGCAGCGGTACAGGCTACACTGAAGCTTTCTTT; CDR3aa: CSGTGYTEAFF
abundance: NA; v_gene: TRBV10-3; j_gene: TRBJ1-2; d_gene: NA; len: 15; CDR3nt: TGTGCCATCAGTGAGTTAAAAACAGTTTCCTATGGCTACACCTTC; CDR3aa: CAISELKTVSYGYTF
abundance: NA; v_gene: TRBV7-8; j_gene: TRBJ2-7; d_gene: TRBD1; len: 15; CDR3nt: TGTGCCAGCAGCGTCCAACAGGGGGCGAGGGGCGAGCAGTACTTC; CDR3aa: CASSVQQGARGEQYF
abundance: NA; v_gene: TRBV29-1; j_gene: TRBJ2-7; d_gene: TRBD2; len: 15; CDR3nt: TGCAGCGTTAGGGGACTAGCGGGAGCCCCCTACGAGCAGTACTTC; CDR3aa: CSVRGLAGAPYEQYF
abundance: NA; v_gene: TRBV9; j_gene: TRBJ2-2; d_gene: TRBD1; len: 17; CDR3nt: TGTGCCAGCAGCGTAGCTACATTAGGGACAGGGATCGGGGAGCTGTTTTTT; CDR3aa: CASSVATLGTGIGELFF
abundance: NA; v_gene: TRBV6-1; j_gene: TRBJ1-5; d_gene: NA; len: 13; CDR3nt: TGTGCCAGCAGTGAGAAGTTAGTGCAGCCCCAGCATTTT; CDR3aa: CASSEKLVQPQHF
abundance: NA; v_gene: TRBV25-1; j_gene: TRBJ2-2; d_gene: NA; len: 13; CDR3nt: TGTGCCAGCAGTGTACAGAACACCGGGGAGCTGTTTTTT; CDR3aa: CASSVQNTGELFF
abundance: NA; v_gene: TRBV19; j_gene: TRBJ1-1; d_gene: NA; len: 14; CDR3nt: TGTGCCAGTAGTATAGTGGCAGGGGTCACTGAAGCTTTCTTT; CDR3aa: CASSIVAGVTEAFF
abundance: few; v_gene: TRBV12-3/TRBV12-4; j_gene: TRBJ2-7; d_gene: NA; len: 13; CDR3nt: TGTGCCAGCAGTTGGAGCAGGGGCTACGAGCAGTACTTC; CDR3aa: CASSWSRGYEQYF
abundance: NA; v_gene: TRBV6-2/TRBV6-3; j_gene: TRBJ1-5; d_gene: NA; len: 12; CDR3nt: TGTGCCAGCAGCCCCCGGGATCAGCCCCAGCATTTT; CDR3aa: CASSPRDQPQHF
abundance: NA; v_gene: TRBV7-6; j_gene: TRBJ2-3; d_gene: TRBD2; len: 18; CDR3nt: TGTGCCAGCAGCTTAGTAAGGGCTAGCGGGGGGCCCATGGATACGCAGTATTTT; CDR3aa: CASSLVRASGGPMDTQYF
abundance: NA; v_gene: TRBV18; j_gene: TRBJ1-1; d_gene: NA; len: 13; CDR3nt: TGTGCCAGCTCACCAGGACAACCCCCCCAAGCTTTCTTT; CDR3aa: CASSPGQPPQAFF
abundance: NA; v_gene: TRBV4-2; j_gene: TRBJ1-1; d_gene: TRBD1; len: 14; CDR3nt: TGTGCCAGCAGCCAAGTACAGGGGTACACTGAAGCTTTCTTT; CDR3aa: CASSQVQGYTEAFF
abundance: NA; v_gene: TRBV5-1; j_gene: TRBJ2-7; d_gene: TRBD1; len: 18; CDR3nt: TGCGCCAGCAGCTTGTTTGGGACAGGGGGTACGGCCGCCTACGAGCAGTACTTC; CDR3aa: CASSLFGTGGTAAYEQYF
abundance: NA; v_gene: TRBV5-6; j_gene: TRBJ1-1; d_gene: NA; len: 13; CDR3nt: TGTGCCAGCAGCTTGGTCAGAAACACTGAAGCTTTCTTT; CDR3aa: CASSLVRNTEAFF
abundance: NA; v_gene: TRBV29-1; j_gene: TRBJ1-2; d_gene: TRBD1; len: 15; CDR3nt: TGCAGCGTTGAAGTCCCGAGGACAGGAGACTATGGCTACACCTTC; CDR3aa: CSVEVPRTGDYGYTF
abundance: NA; v_gene: TRBV19; j_gene: TRBJ2-5; d_gene: NA; len: 14; CDR3nt: TGTGCCACTTCCTGGAGCCTCAAGGCGGAGACCCAGTACTTC; CDR3aa: CATSWSLKAETQYF
abundance: once; v_gene: TRBV5-6; j_gene: TRBJ2-7; d_gene: NA; len: 14; CDR3nt: TGTGCCAGCAGCTCTGCGGCGGCTCCCTACGAGCAGTACTTC; CDR3aa: CASSSAAAPYEQYF
abundance: NA; v_gene: TRBV27; j_gene: TRBJ1-1; d_gene: NA; len: 14; CDR3nt: TGTGCCAGCAGTTTATCGATGACACCAAGTGAAGCTTTCTTT; CDR3aa: CASSLSMTPSEAFF
abundance: once; v_gene: TRBV19; j_gene: TRBJ2-1; d_gene: NA; len: 15; CDR3nt: TGTGCCAGTAGTCGCGGGGTACGGGACTGGGATGAGCAGTTCTTC; CDR3aa: CASSRGVRDWDEQFF
abundance: few; v_gene: TRBV21-1; j_gene: TRBJ1-5; d_gene: NA; len: 15; CDR3nt: TGTGCCAGCAGCAACGGACATGATAGCAATCAGCCCCAGCATTTT; CDR3aa: CASSNGHDSNQPQHF
abundance: NA; v_gene: TRBV30; j_gene: TRBJ2-2; d_gene: TRBD2; len: 16; CDR3nt: TGTGCCTGCCCCTTAGCTAGCGGGAGGGCCCCCGGGGAGCTGTTTTTT; CDR3aa: CACPLASGRAPGELFF
abundance: NA; v_gene: TRBV28; j_gene: TRBJ1-2; d_gene: TRBD1; len: 17; CDR3nt: TGTGCCAGCAGTTCCGGGACAGGCCAGGGAGGGGCCTATGGCTACACCTTC; CDR3aa: CASSSGTGQGGAYGYTF
abundance: few; v_gene: TRBV24-1; j_gene: TRBJ1-1; d_gene: TRBD1; len: 13; CDR3nt: TGTGCCACCAGCGAGGGACAGGGCACTGAAGCTTTCTTT; CDR3aa: CATSEGQGTEAFF
abundance: NA; v_gene: TRBV10-3; j_gene: TRBJ2-2; d_gene: TRBD1; len: 15; CDR3nt: TGTGCCATCTCCTCAGGGGGCCTTTTCGGCGGGGAGCTGTTTTTT; CDR3aa: CAISSGGLFGGELFF
abundance: NA; v_gene: TRBV9; j_gene: TRBJ2-1; d_gene: TRBD1; len: 15; CDR3nt: TGTGCCAGCAGCGTAGACAGGGGAACCTACAATGAGCAGTTCTTC; CDR3aa: CASSVDRGTYNEQFF
abundance: NA; v_gene: TRBV5-1; j_gene: TRBJ2-5; d_gene: NA; len: 15; CDR3nt: TGCGCCAGCAGCCAGACTCGGGGGGCGCAAGAGACCCAGTACTTC; CDR3aa: CASSQTRGAQETQYF
abundance: NA; v_gene: TRBV5-1; j_gene: TRBJ2-7; d_gene: TRBD2; len: 14; CDR3nt: TGCGCCAGCAACGCGGGAGAATCCCCCTACGAGCAGTACTTC; CDR3aa: CASNAGESPYEQYF
abundance: few; v_gene: TRBV4-1; j_gene: TRBJ1-5; d_gene: NA; len: 15; CDR3nt: TGCGCCAGCAGCCAAGAAGGGATTAGGGGTGCGCCCCAGCATTTT; CDR3aa: CASSQEGIRGAPQHF
abundance: NA; v_gene: TRBV7-2; j_gene: TRBJ1-3; d_gene: TRBD1; len: 16; CDR3nt: TGTGCCAGCAGCTTAGCGAGGGGGCTCGCTGGAAACACCATATATTTT; CDR3aa: CASSLARGLAGNTIYF
abundance: NA; v_gene: TRBV18; j_gene: TRBJ2-3; d_gene: NA; len: 13; CDR3nt: TGTGCCAGCTCACCGAATCGCGTAGATACGCAGTATTTT; CDR3aa: CASSPNRVDTQYF
abundance: NA; v_gene: TRBV7-9; j_gene: TRBJ2-6; d_gene: TRBD2; len: 18; CDR3nt: TGTGCCAGCAGCTTCCTGACGGGGGAGGGCTCTGGGGCCAACGTCCTGACTTTC; CDR3aa: CASSFLTGEGSGANVLTF
abundance: NA; v_gene: TRBV5-5; j_gene: TRBJ1-2; d_gene: NA; len: 13; CDR3nt: TGTGCCAGCAGCCCGGACAGAAACTATGGCTACACCTTC; CDR3aa: CASSPDRNYGYTF
abundance: NA; v_gene: TRBV30; j_gene: TRBJ2-7; d_gene: TRBD2; len: 13; CDR3nt: TGTGCCTCCACTAGCGGGCGGGACTACGAGCAGTACTTC; CDR3aa: CASTSGRDYEQYF
abundance: NA; v_gene: TRBV6-6; j_gene: TRBJ2-5; d_gene: NA; len: 11; CDR3nt: TGTGCCAGCGGAACAGGGGAGACCCAGTACTTC; CDR3aa: CASGTGETQYF
abundance: NA; v_gene: TRBV3-1/TRBV3-2; j_gene: TRBJ1-1; d_gene: NA; len: 14; CDR3nt: TGTGCCAGCAGCCAATCAGGAGGGTACACTGAAGCTTTCTTT; CDR3aa: CASSQSGGYTEAFF
abundance: NA; v_gene: TRBV9; j_gene: TRBJ2-7; d_gene: NA; len: 14; CDR3nt: TGTGCCAGCAGCCCGGGACACAGCTCCTACGAGCAGTACTTC; CDR3aa: CASSPGHSSYEQYF
abundance: NA; v_gene: TRBV28; j_gene: TRBJ1-6; d_gene: NA; len: 14; CDR3nt: TGTGCCAGCAGGCCGGGACACCCCAATTCACCCCTCCACTTT; CDR3aa: CASRPGHPNSPLHF
abundance: NA; v_gene: TRBV5-1; j_gene: TRBJ2-7; d_gene: TRBD1; len: 13; CDR3nt: TGCGCCAGCAGACAAACAGGGGCCTACGAGCAGTACTTC; CDR3aa: CASRQTGAYEQYF
abundance: NA; v_gene: TRBV18; j_gene: TRBJ2-3; d_gene: TRBD2; len: 14; CDR3nt: TGTGCCAGCTCACCGGGACTAGCCCCAGATACGCAGTATTTT; CDR3aa: CASSPGLAPDTQYF
abundance: few; v_gene: TRBV29-1; j_gene: TRBJ1-3; d_gene: NA; len: 15; CDR3nt: TGCAGCGTTGCCCCCGGGTCACGCTCTGGAAACACCATATATTTT; CDR3aa: CSVAPGSRSGNTIYF
abundance: few; v_gene: TRBV12-3/TRBV12-4; j_gene: TRBJ1-5; d_gene: TRBD1; len: 13; CDR3nt: TGTGCCAGCAGGGGGACAGGGAATCAGCCCCAGCATTTT; CDR3aa: CASRGTGNQPQHF
abundance: NA; v_gene: TRBV5-4; j_gene: TRBJ1-1; d_gene: NA; len: 15; CDR3nt: TGTGCCAGCAGCGGGGGGGGACGGCTGAACACTGAAGCTTTCTTT; CDR3aa: CASSGGGRLNTEAFF
abundance: NA; v_gene: TRBV10-2; j_gene: TRBJ2-7; d_gene: TRBD1; len: 13; CDR3nt: TGCGCCAGCACATGGACAGGGGGCGGCGAGCAGTACTTC; CDR3aa: CASTWTGGGEQYF
abundance: few; v_gene: TRBV27; j_gene: TRBJ2-1; d_gene: TRBD1; len: 18; CDR3nt: TGTGCCAGCAGTCATATGGGGATCCGGGACAGGGAGGGGAATGAGCAGTTCTTC; CDR3aa: CASSHMGIRDREGNEQFF
abundance: NA; v_gene: TRBV15; j_gene: TRBJ2-1; d_gene: TRBD2; len: 16; CDR3nt: TGTGCCACCAGCAGACCGGGAGGGCCCTCGGGCAATGAGCAGTTCTTC; CDR3aa: CATSRPGGPSGNEQFF
abundance: NA; v_gene: TRBV3-1/TRBV3-2; j_gene: TRBJ2-3; d_gene: TRBD2; len: 17; CDR3nt: TGTGCCAGCAGCCAAGGCCCGCGGGGGGGCCCCACAGATACGCAGTATTTT; CDR3aa: CASSQGPRGGPTDTQYF